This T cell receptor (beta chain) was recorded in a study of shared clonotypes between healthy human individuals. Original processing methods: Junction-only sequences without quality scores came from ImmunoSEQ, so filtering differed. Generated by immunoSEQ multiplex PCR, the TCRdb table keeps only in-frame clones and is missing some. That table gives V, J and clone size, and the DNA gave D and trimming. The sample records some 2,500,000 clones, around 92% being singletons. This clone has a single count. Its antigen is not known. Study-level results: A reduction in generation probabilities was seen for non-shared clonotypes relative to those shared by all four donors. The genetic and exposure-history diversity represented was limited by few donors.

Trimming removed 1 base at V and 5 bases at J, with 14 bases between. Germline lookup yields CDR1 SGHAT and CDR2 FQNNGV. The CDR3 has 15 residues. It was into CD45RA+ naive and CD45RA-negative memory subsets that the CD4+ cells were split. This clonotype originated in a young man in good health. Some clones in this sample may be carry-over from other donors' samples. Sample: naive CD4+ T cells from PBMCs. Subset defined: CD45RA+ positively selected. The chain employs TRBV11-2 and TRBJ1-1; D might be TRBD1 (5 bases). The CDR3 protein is CASSLAGRGGTEAFF. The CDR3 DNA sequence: TGTGCCAGCAGCTTAGCGGGCCGGGGGGGGACTGAAGCTTTCTTT.